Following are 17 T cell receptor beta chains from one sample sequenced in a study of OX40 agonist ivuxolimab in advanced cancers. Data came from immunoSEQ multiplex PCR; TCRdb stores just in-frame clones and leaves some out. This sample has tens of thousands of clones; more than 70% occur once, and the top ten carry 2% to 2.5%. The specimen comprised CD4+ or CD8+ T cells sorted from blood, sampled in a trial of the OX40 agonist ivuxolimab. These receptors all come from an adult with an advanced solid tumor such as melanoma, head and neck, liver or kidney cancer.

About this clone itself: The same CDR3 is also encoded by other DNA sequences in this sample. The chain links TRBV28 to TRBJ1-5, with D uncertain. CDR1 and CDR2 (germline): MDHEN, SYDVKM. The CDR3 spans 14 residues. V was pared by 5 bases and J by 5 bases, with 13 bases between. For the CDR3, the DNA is TGTGCCAGCAGTCCGCCCACTCCCGATCAGCCCCAGCATTTT. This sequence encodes CASSPPTPDQPQHF.

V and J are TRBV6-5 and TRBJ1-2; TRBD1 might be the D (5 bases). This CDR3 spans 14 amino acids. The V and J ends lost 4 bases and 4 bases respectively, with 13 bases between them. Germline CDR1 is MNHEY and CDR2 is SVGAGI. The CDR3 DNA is TGTGCCAGCAGTTCGACAGCGAGCTTCTATGGCTACACCTTC. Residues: CASSSTASFYGYTF.

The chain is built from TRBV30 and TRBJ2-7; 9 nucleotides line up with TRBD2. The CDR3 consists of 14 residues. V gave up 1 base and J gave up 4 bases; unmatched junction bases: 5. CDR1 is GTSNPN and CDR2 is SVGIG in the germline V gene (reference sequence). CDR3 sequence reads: CAWSGSGSAYEQYF. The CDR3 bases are TGTGCCTGGAGTGGTAGCGGGAGCGCTTACGAGCAGTACTTC.

The CDR3 DNA sequence: TGTGCCATCATGGCGGGAGGGCCGGGATTTAGCAATGAGCAGTTCTTC. This sequence encodes CAIMAGGPGFSNEQFF. This chain connects TRBV10-3 to TRBJ2-1, with 9 positions matching TRBD2. The J segment lost 6 bases and the V segment lost 7 bases, leaving 13 bases of the junction unmatched. The CDR3 consists of 16 residues. The germline V gene has CDR1 ENHRY and CDR2 SYGVKD.

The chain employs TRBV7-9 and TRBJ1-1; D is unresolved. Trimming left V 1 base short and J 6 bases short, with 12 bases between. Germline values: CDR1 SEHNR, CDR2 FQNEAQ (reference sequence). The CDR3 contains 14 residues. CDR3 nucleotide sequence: TGTGCCAGCAGCTTAGTGGGGAGGGAGGCTGAAGCTTTCTTT. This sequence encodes CASSLVGREAEAFF. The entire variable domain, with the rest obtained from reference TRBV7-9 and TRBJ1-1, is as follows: DTGVSQNPRHKITKRGQNVTFRCDPISEHNRLYWYRQTLGQGPEFLTYFQNEAQLEKSRLLSDRFSAERPKGSFSTLEIQRTEQGDSAMYLCASSLVGREAEAFFGQGTRLTVV.

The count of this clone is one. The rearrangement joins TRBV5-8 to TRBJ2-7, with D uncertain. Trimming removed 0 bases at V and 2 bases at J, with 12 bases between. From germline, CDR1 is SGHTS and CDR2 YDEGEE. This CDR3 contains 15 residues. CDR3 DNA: TGTGCCAGCAGCTTGGCCGATCGCAGTACCTACGAGCAGTACTTC. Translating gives CASSLADRSTYEQYF.

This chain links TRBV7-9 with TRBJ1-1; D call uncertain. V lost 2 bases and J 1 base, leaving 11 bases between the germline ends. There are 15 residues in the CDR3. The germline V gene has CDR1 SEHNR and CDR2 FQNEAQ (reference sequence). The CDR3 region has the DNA TGTGCCAGCAGCTTATCGTCAGGCAGGAACACTGAAGCTTTCTTT. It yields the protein CASSLSSGRNTEAFF.

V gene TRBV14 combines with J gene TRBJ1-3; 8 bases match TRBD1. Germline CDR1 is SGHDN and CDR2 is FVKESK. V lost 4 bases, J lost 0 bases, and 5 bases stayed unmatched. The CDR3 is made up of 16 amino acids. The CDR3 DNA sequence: TGTGCCAGCAGCCCCAGGACAGGGAACTCTGGAAACACCATATATTTT. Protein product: CASSPRTGNSGNTIYF. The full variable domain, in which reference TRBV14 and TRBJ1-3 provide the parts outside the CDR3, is EAGVTQFPSHSVIEKGQTVTLRCDPISGHDNLYWYRRVMGKEIKFLLHFVKESKQDESGMPNNRFLAERTGGTYSTLKVQPAELEDSGVYFCASSPRTGNSGNTIYFGEGSWLTVV.

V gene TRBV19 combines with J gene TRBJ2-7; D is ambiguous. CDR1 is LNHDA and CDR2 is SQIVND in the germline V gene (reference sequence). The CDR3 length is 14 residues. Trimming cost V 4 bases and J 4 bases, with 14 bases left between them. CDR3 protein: CASSTTRTAYEQYF. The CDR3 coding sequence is TGTGCCAGTAGTACCACCCGGACGGCTTACGAGCAGTACTTC.

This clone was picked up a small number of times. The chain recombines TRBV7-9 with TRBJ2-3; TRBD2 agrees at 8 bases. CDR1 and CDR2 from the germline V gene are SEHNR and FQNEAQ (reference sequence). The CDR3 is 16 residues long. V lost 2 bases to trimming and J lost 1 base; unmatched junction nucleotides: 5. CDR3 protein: CASSLRAGAGTDTQYF. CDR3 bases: TGTGCCAGCAGCTTAAGAGCGGGGGCCGGCACAGATACGCAGTATTTT.

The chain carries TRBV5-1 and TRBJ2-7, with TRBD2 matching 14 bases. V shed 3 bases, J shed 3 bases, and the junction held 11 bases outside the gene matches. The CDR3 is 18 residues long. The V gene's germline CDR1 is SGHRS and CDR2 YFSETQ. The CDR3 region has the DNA TGCGCCAGCAGCTCCGGGACTAGCGGGGGTCCCGATTTCTACGAGCAGTACTTC. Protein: CASSSGTSGGPDFYEQYF.

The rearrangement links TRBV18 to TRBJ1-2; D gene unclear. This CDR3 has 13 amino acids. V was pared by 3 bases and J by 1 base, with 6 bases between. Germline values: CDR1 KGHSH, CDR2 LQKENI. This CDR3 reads CASSPEHNYGYTF. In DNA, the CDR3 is TGTGCCAGCTCACCGGAGCATAACTATGGCTACACCTTC.

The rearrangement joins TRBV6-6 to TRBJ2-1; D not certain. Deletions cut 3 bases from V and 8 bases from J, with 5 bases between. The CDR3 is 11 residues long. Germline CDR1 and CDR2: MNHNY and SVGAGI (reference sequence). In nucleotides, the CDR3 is TGTGCCAGCAGTTATAGGGATGAGCAGTTCTTC. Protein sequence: CASSYRDEQFF.

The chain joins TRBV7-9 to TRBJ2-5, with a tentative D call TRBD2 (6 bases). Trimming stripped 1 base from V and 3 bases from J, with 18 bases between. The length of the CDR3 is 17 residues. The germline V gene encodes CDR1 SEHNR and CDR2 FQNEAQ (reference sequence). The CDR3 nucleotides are TGTGCCAGCAGCTTAGGGGACTCCGGAGGTCACGAAGAGACCCAGTACTTC. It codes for CASSLGDSGGHEETQYF.

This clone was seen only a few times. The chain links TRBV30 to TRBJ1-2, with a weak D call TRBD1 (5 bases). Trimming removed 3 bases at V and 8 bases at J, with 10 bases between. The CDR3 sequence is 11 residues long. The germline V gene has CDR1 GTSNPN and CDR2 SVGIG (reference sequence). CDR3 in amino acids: CAWSGGGGYTF. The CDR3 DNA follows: TGTGCCTGGAGCGGCGGGGGAGGCTACACCTTC.

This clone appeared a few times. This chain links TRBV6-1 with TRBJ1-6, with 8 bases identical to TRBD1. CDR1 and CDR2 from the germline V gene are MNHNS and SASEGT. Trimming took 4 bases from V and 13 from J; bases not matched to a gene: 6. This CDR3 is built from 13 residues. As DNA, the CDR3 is TGTGCCAGCAGTGCCAGACAGGGGTCGCCCCTCCACTTT. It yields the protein CASSARQGSPLHF.

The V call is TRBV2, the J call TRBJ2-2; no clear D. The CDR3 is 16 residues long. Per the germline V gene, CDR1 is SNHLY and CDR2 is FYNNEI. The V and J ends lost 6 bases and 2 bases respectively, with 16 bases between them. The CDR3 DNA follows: TGTGCCAGCAGCCGAGACCGGGCAGAAAACACCGGGGAGCTGTTTTTT. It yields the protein CASSRDRAENTGELFF. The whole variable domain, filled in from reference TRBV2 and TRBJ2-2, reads EPEVTQTPSHQVTQMGQEVILRCVPISNHLYFYWYRQILGQKVEFLVSFYNNEISEKSEIFDDQFSVERPDGSNFTLKIRSTKLEDSAMYFCASSRDRAENTGELFFGEGSRLTVL.